The 27 T cell receptor beta chains below all came from one sample that was sequenced in a study of OX40 agonist ivuxolimab in advanced cancers. Library construction relied on the immunoSEQ multiplex PCR assay. TCRdb re-hosts the immuneACCESS table, in-frame sequences only. Its copies lack some clones; in the studies checked, an unresolved V gene accounts for under half of them, and the cause for the rest is not known. The sample yields roughly 66,000 clones; about 85% were counted once. The top ten clones comprise approximately 1.2% of the sample. The starting material was CD4+ or CD8+ T cells sorted from blood, obtained in a trial of the OX40 agonist ivuxolimab. The source is an adult with an advanced solid tumor such as melanoma, head and neck, liver or kidney cancer.

The rearrangement uses TRBV14 and TRBJ1-1; D is unresolved. The CDR3 covers 13 residues. Trimming pared 3 bases from V and 0 bases from J, leaving 5 bases between. Germline values: CDR1 SGHDN, CDR2 FVKESK. DNA for the CDR3: TGTGCCAGCAGCCAGATAATGAACACTGAAGCTTTCTTT. Protein: CASSQIMNTEAFF.

The chain uses TRBV28 and TRBJ2-6; D might be TRBD2 (6 bases). The CDR3 is made up of 16 amino acids. V lost 2 bases and J lost 1, with 9 bases in between. Germline V gives CDR1 MDHEN, CDR2 SYDVKM. DNA of the CDR3: TGTGCCAGCAGTTTACTCGGGGGATCTGGGGCCAACGTCCTGACTTTC. Protein sequence: CASSLLGGSGANVLTF.

V gene TRBV2 combines with J gene TRBJ2-7; D might be TRBD1 or TRBD2, each matching 6 bases. This CDR3 is 13 amino acids long. V lost 2 bases and J lost 6, with 11 bases in between. Germline V lookup: CDR1 SNHLY, CDR2 FYNNEI. In DNA form, the CDR3 reads TGTGCCAGCAGTGAACTCGAGGGGGGCGAGCAGTACTTC. Amino acids: CASSELEGGEQYF.

V and J are TRBV6-1 and TRBJ1-5, with a tentative D call TRBD1 (6 bases). In germline, CDR1 is MNHNS, CDR2 SASEGT. Between the trimmed V and J ends, which lost 5 bases and 4 bases, there was a span of 15 bases. CDR3 size: 15 residues. The CDR3 loop reads CASSQGSRTNQPQHF. The CDR3 bases are TGTGCCAGCAGTCAGGGGTCGAGGACGAATCAGCCCCAGCATTTT.

The J gene is TRBJ2-7, the V gene TRBV7-2; D may be TRBD2 (7 bases). CDR1 SGHTA and CDR2 FQGNSA come from the germline V gene. This CDR3 spans 15 amino acids. Trimming stripped 5 bases from V and 4 bases from J, with 18 bases between. CDR3 DNA: TGTGCCAGCAGCCCGTACGGGGGGCTCGAGTACGAGCAGTACTTC. Amino acids: CASSPYGGLEYEQYF.

The chain uses TRBV7-2 and TRBJ2-3; D may be TRBD1 (7 bases). The ends were cut back, 5 bases at V and 4 bases at J, with 16 bases in the middle. Germline values: CDR1 SGHTA, CDR2 FQGNSA. The CDR3 runs to 15 residues. The CDR3 region has the DNA TGTGCCAGCAGCGGGCAGGCAGGGGGGTCAGATACGCAGTATTTT. Its translation is CASSGQAGGSDTQYF.

The rearrangement links TRBV6-5 to TRBJ2-7; 9 bases map to TRBD2. The CDR3 length is 15 residues. V was pared by 0 bases and J by 3 bases, with 3 bases of the junction left unmatched. Germline-derived CDR1 and CDR2 are MNHEY and SVGAGI. The CDR3 loop reads CASSYSGREGYEQYF. Here the CDR3 DNA reads TGTGCCAGCAGTTACTCGGGGCGGGAGGGCTACGAGCAGTACTTC.

The chain has TRBV7-2 and TRBJ2-5; D is undetermined. The CDR3 totals 14 residues. Per germline, CDR1 SGHTA and CDR2 FQGNSA. Between the trimmed V and J ends, which lost 3 bases and 1 base, there was a span of 9 bases. CDR3: CASSFPRPQETQYF. The CDR3 coding sequence is TGTGCCAGCAGCTTTCCGCGGCCCCAAGAGACCCAGTACTTC.

The chain links TRBV5-1 to TRBJ2-3, with 10 positions matching TRBD2. This CDR3 has 16 residues. CDR1 and CDR2 (germline): SGHRS, YFSETQ. V shed 7 bases, J shed 1 base, and the junction held 9 bases outside the gene matches. The CDR3, as DNA: TGCGCCAGCGGCCCTAGCGGGAGTGGGGGCACAGATACGCAGTATTTT. This translates into CASGPSGSGGTDTQYF.

V gene TRBV7-2 combines with J gene TRBJ2-5; D gene ambiguous. The CDR3 loop spans 16 amino acids. V dropped 5 bases and J dropped 7 bases, with 23 bases sitting between them. Germline CDR1 is SGHTA and CDR2 is FQGNSA. In DNA form, the CDR3 reads TGTGCCAGCAGCCCCTGGACGGGCGGAGCGAGTACGACCCAGTACTTC. Translating it yields CASSPWTGGASTTQYF.

The rearrangement uses TRBV7-9 and TRBJ2-2; 9 positions match TRBD2. Germline CDR1 and CDR2: SEHNR and FQNEAQ (reference sequence). This CDR3 is built from 14 residues. V dropped 6 bases and J dropped 6; count of bases not matched to a gene: 5. The CDR3 spells CASRWTSVSGELFF. DNA of the CDR3: TGTGCCAGCAGATGGACTAGCGTGTCCGGGGAGCTGTTTTTT.

This clone has only a few counts. This chain uses TRBV20-1 with TRBJ2-4; no firm D call. V gave up 6 bases and J gave up 9 bases, with 12 bases separating them. Germline V gene sequence: CDR1 DFQATT, CDR2 SNEGSKA (reference sequence). This CDR3 is built from 11 residues. DNA of the CDR3: TGCAGTGCGTACGAGGTCGGCATTCAGTACTTC. Amino acid sequence: CSAYEVGIQYF.

This sequence joins TRBV18 and TRBJ2-5; unclear D gene. V dropped 6 bases and J dropped 2 bases, with 16 bases sitting between them. Germline lookup yields CDR1 KGHSH and CDR2 LQKENI. This CDR3 contains 15 residues. CDR3 amino acids: CASSPRQPPQETQYF. The CDR3 coding sequence is TGTGCCAGCTCCCCAAGACAACCGCCACAAGAGACCCAGTACTTC.

The V gene is TRBV5-1, the J gene TRBJ1-1; TRBD1 agrees at 11 bases. CDR1 is SGHRS, CDR2 YFSETQ, per germline. The CDR3 is made up of 14 amino acids. With 4 bases clipped from V and 1 base from J, the junction kept 0 bases outside the gene matches. As DNA, the CDR3 is TGCGCCAGCAGCGGACAGGGGGCGAACACTGAAGCTTTCTTT. Amino acid sequence: CASSGQGANTEAFF. The full variable domain, in which reference TRBV5-1 and TRBJ1-1 provide the parts outside the CDR3, is KAGVTQTPRYLIKTRGQQVTLSCSPISGHRSVSWYQQTPGQGLQFLFEYFSETQRNKGNFPGRFSGRQFSNSRSEMNVSTLELGDSALYLCASSGQGANTEAFFGQGTRLTVV.

The chain couples TRBV6-6 to TRBJ1-2; TRBD1 agrees at 8 bases. CDR1 is MNHNY, CDR2 SVGAGI, per germline (reference sequence). CDR3 size: 14 residues. J gave up 3 bases and V 2 bases, and 2 bases lay outside the gene matches. CDR3 nucleotides: TGTGCCAGCAGTTACAGACAGGGGTACTATGGCTACACCTTC. Protein product: CASSYRQGYYGYTF.

The CDR3 region has the DNA TGTGCCAGCAGCGTAGACAGCTTGAATCAGCCCCAGCATTTT. This codes for CASSVDSLNQPQHF. The chain employs TRBV9 and TRBJ1-5; D call uncertain. This CDR3 has 14 amino acids. Trimming pared 0 bases from V and 4 bases from J, leaving 8 bases between. Germline loops: CDR1 SGDLS, CDR2 YYNGEE.

In DNA form, the CDR3 reads TGTGCCAGCAGTTCACCTAGGGGAGGGGGCCAAGAGACCCAGTACTTC. Translating it yields CASSSPRGGGQETQYF. V usage is TRBV28 and J usage is TRBJ2-5; a weak D match, TRBD2 (7 bases). The germline V and J ends were trimmed by 4 bases and 1 base, with 16 bases remaining between them. There are 16 residues in the CDR3. The germline CDR1 and CDR2 sequences are MDHEN and SYDVKM.

The V call is TRBV4-1, the J call TRBJ2-7; the match to TRBD2 covers 8 bases. J was trimmed by 0 bases and V by 0 bases; bases with no gene match: 7. The germline gives CDR1 MGHRA, CDR2 YSYEKL. The CDR3 length is 17 residues. The CDR3 here is CASSQDFEGTSSYEQYF. The DNA for the CDR3 is TGCGCCAGCAGCCAAGACTTTGAGGGGACTAGCTCCTACGAGCAGTACTTC.

The V gene is TRBV15, the J gene TRBJ1-5; the D is unclear. Per germline, CDR1 LNHNV and CDR2 YYDKDF (reference sequence). Trimming stripped 5 bases from V and 8 bases from J, with 13 bases between. The CDR3 covers 13 residues. The CDR3 protein is CATSPRRLEPQHF. CDR3 DNA sequence: TGTGCCACCAGCCCTCGTCGGTTGGAGCCCCAGCATTTT. Filled out from reference TRBV15 and TRBJ1-5, the complete variable domain reads DAMVIQNPRYQVTQFGKPVTLSCSQTLNHNVMYWYQQKSSQAPKLLFHYYDKDFNNEADTPDNFQSRRPNTSFCFLDIRSPGLGDTAMYLCATSPRRLEPQHFGDGTRLSIL.

V and J are TRBV6-5 and TRBJ2-7; unclear D gene. Deletions cut 1 base from V and 2 bases from J, with 12 bases between. The CDR3 consists of 15 residues. The germline V gene has CDR1 MNHEY and CDR2 SVGAGI. In nucleotides, the CDR3 is TGTGCCAGCAGTTACTTGGGCAGGAGCACCTACGAGCAGTACTTC. Translated: CASSYLGRSTYEQYF.

Only one count was recorded for this clone. The chain is built from TRBV7-6 and TRBJ2-3; D is unclear. Trimming stripped 5 bases from V and 4 bases from J, with 10 bases between. The CDR3 spans 13 residues. Germline V gene lookup returns CDR1 SGHVS and CDR2 FNYEAQ. The chain's CDR3 is CASSPWVADTQYF. In DNA form, the CDR3 reads TGTGCCAGCAGCCCATGGGTTGCAGATACGCAGTATTTT.

A few counts support this clone. The gene calls are TRBV5-4 and TRBJ2-3, with 13 nucleotides matching TRBD2. In germline, CDR1 is SGHNT, CDR2 YYREEE (reference sequence). V shed 7 bases and J 7 bases; nucleotides not matched to a gene: 6. The CDR3 length is 14 residues. CDR3 nucleotides: TGTGCCAGCCAAACCGGGACTAGCGGGAATACGCAGTATTTT. Its translation is CASQTGTSGNTQYF.

The rearrangement uses TRBV7-9 and TRBJ1-1; D is perhaps TRBD1 (5 bases). Germline V lookup: CDR1 SEHNR, CDR2 FQNEAQ (reference sequence). V was pared by 3 bases and J by 8 bases, with 10 bases between. This CDR3 contains 12 residues. The CDR3 DNA sequence: TGTGCCAGCAGCTTTTCTGGGGCCGAAGCTTTCTTT. Translating gives CASSFSGAEAFF.

This sequence joins TRBV6-6 and TRBJ2-1; D might be TRBD1 (6 bases). Trimming pared 6 bases from V and 0 bases from J, leaving 9 bases between. Germline V gives CDR1 MNHNY, CDR2 SVGAGI (reference sequence). There are 14 residues in the CDR3. The CDR3 region has the DNA TGTGCCAGCAGCCAACAGGGCTCCTACAATGAGCAGTTCTTC. Translated, it gives CASSQQGSYNEQFF.

The chain recombines TRBV5-5 with TRBJ2-1; a weak D match, TRBD2 (5 bases). Germline lookup yields CDR1 SGHKS and CDR2 YYEKEE (reference sequence). Trimming took off 1 base at V and 7 bases at J, with 9 bases between the two ends. CDR3 length: 13 amino acids. CDR3 loop: CASSLTSLNEQFF. The DNA for the CDR3 is TGTGCCAGCAGCTTGACTAGTTTAAATGAGCAGTTCTTC.

The chain has TRBV2 and TRBJ1-4; 8 nucleotides line up with TRBD1. The V segment lost 4 bases and the J segment 2 bases; nucleotides outside the gene matches: 3. CDR1 and CDR2 from the germline V gene are SNHLY and FYNNEI. CDR3 length: 15 residues. The CDR3 sequence: CASSVYRGTNEKLFF. In nucleotides, the CDR3 is TGTGCCAGCAGTGTCTACAGGGGGACTAATGAAAAACTGTTTTTT.

J is TRBJ1-5 and V is TRBV6-1; the D gene is possibly TRBD1 (5 bases). Germline values: CDR1 MNHNS, CDR2 SASEGT. Trimming shortened V by 10 bases and J by 0 bases, and 16 bases separated the two germline ends. CDR3 length: 15 residues. The CDR3 here is CAKGRVGVSNQPQHF. As DNA, the CDR3 is TGTGCCAAAGGGAGGGTAGGGGTTAGCAATCAGCCCCAGCATTTT.